This TCR beta chain was documented in a study of shared clonotypes between healthy human individuals. Overall study results and limits: Clonotype sharing among donors likely depends on sequencing depth.

At deep level, the assay was performed. When replicate PCRs were run on sorted subsets, they used about 220 ng DNA, about 30,000 T cell genomes. Sequenced by immunoSEQ multiplex PCR; TCRdb stores in-frame clones only, minus some. The sample includes millions of clones, 85% to 95% of them seen just once. On this clone itself: Its matching antigen is unknown.

Only Caucasian adults living in Nashville, Tennessee served as donors. The specimen was naive CD4+ T cells sorted from blood. Indicated subset: CD45RA+ positively selected. The clonotype comes from a man aged 18 to 30 in good health.

CDR3 protein: CASNLRPTYNEQFF. The CDR3 region has the DNA TGCGCCAGCAACCTGAGGCCCACCTACAATGAGCAGTTCTTC. This chain uses TRBV5-1 with TRBJ2-1, with unresolved D. The ends were cut back, 6 bases at V and 2 bases at J, with 12 bases in the middle. Per the germline V gene, CDR1 is SGHRS and CDR2 is YFSETQ. The CDR3 is 14 amino acids.